This TCR beta chain was found in a study of beta chain features in type 1 diabetes (dated by TCRdb to the late 2010s). As for the study more broadly: Mean age, gender distribution, total cell number and subset yield did not differ between patients and healthy donors. Regulatory and stem cell-like memory subsets were obtained from only 8 patients and roughly 8 healthy donors, while naive and central memory subsets were obtained from all 30 or so donors. Across all samples, roughly 110,000,000 sorted cells were examined, and cell number per subset correlated strongly with RNA yield. In the study, TCRB repertoires of sorted circulating CD4+ T cell subsets from recently diagnosed type 1 diabetes patients were compared with those of matched healthy donors. What the work shows at the level of the full study, not this receptor alone: The naive, central memory and regulatory TCRB repertoires appeared to resemble one another more closely among patients than among healthy donors. A moderate but significant shortening of TCRB CDR3 length was observed in type 1 diabetes patients in all four CD4+ subsets. Shorter templates might be favored by PCR, yet because patient and control samples were amplified and corrected together, any such skew would affect both groups equally. Because the HLA sub-analyses included only small numbers of individuals, any influence of HLA type on TCRB rearrangement was left unresolved. Fewer insertions and more nucleotide deletions at VDJ recombination sites were observed in patients with type 1 diabetes, implying thymic rearrangement abnormalities. Because cDNA was sequenced instead of genomic DNA, highly expressing activated cells could be over-represented, though the groups showed no difference in activation or CD3 levels.

A single peripheral blood draw of around 120 mL on average was collected from each donor into heparinised tubes. A BD FACSAria II was used to sort naive, central memory, regulatory and stem cell-like memory CD4+ T cells with a panel that included CD45RO, CCR7, CD25, CD127, CD95 and CD27. All sorted populations exceeded 95% purity. Right away, PBMCs were isolated by Lymphoprep density gradient centrifugation and were stained directly, with no culture step. So that batch effects would be minimized, each experiment stained and sorted samples in pairs, pairing one healthy donor with one patient. Including the terminal cysteine and phenylalanine, the CDR3 comprises 15 residues. This entry keeps only the CDR3 DNA: 45 bases, framed from base 1. The germline V gene encodes CDR1 SGHTA and CDR2 FQGNSA. V lost 5 bases and J lost 4 bases, and the count of bases not matched to a germline gene is 2. This clone was detected many times. It has no known antigen specificity. No qualities accompany the bases; no much larger clone lies one base away.

The entire amount of isolated RNA was reverse transcribed using the High Capacity cDNA Reverse Transcription Kit, so the sequenced TCRB transcripts were expressed ones. Deep immunoSEQ sequencing was performed on naive, central memory and regulatory T cell samples, with an average of around 3.5 million total reads per sample. After sorted cells were lysed in RLT buffer, RNA was extracted with DNase-treated RNeasy Micro or Mini kits, with the choice depending on cell number. Each cell subset was processed on its own to prevent cross-contamination, while patient and healthy donor samples were processed together. Using the immunoSEQ multiplex PCR, TCRB sequences were amplified from cDNA into 87-bp fragments spanning the CDR3 region. Amplicons were sequenced on the Illumina HiSeq platform. Turning to the authors' computational methods: PCR bias was corrected computationally using synthetic template baselines, and reads within Hamming distance 2 were collapsed, with unmergeable singletons discarded. Reads were aligned against IMGT so that V, D and J genes, CDR3 length and insertions or deletions at six rearrangement sites could be assigned. Within each subset, clonotype counts were normalized to sorted cell number, and only after that were true diversity and Gini coefficients computed with the tcR R package. The overlap coefficient, calculated on TCRB nucleotide sequences, was used to quantify repertoire sharing. The clones in this table, taken by TCRdb from immuneACCESS, are in-frame only. Not every clone is retained; where verified, under half of the shortfall comes from an unresolved V gene, and the cause of the rest is unknown. V, J and clone size were drawn from that table, and D and trimming were deduced from the DNA. This sample has some 240,000 clones in its table, and roughly a tenth of those were observed once. In total, the top ten clones hold roughly 1.4% of the sample.

The source material was central memory CD4+ T cells from blood. The chain employs TRBV7-2 and TRBJ2-3, with 14 bases in between that match TRBD2. This sequence originates from a man between 18 and 29 years old in good health. The CDR3 protein: CASSRLAGGADTQYF. The bases read TGTGCCAGCAGCCGACTAGCGGGGGGGGCAGATACGCAGTATTTT.